Shown below are 13 T cell receptor beta chains from a single sample sequenced in a study of control samples from healthy donors and cancer patients. Profiling relied on immunoSEQ multiplex PCR, and the TCRdb table lists in-frame clones only, not all of them. The sample holds some 140,000 clones, about 85% seen once. Sequencing was done on a sample of blood. The receptors were sampled from a woman in her 30s in good health.

The chain recombines TRBV24-1 with TRBJ2-3; D ambiguous. This CDR3 is built from 12 residues. Germline values: CDR1 KGHDR, CDR2 SFDVKD. V gave up 2 bases and J gave up 8 bases, with 7 bases separating them. CDR3 bases: TGTGCCACCAGTGATTATGCAAGTACGCAGTATTTT. Amino acid sequence: CATSDYASTQYF.

This chain links TRBV5-1 with TRBJ1-5; D possibly corresponds to TRBD1 (6 bases). CDR3 length: 15 amino acids. Per germline, CDR1 SGHRS and CDR2 YFSETQ. V dropped 0 bases and J dropped 3 bases, with 10 bases sitting between them. The CDR3 DNA reads as TGCGCCAGCAGCTTGGTTTCAGGGGTCAATCAGCCCCAGCATTTT. It codes for CASSLVSGVNQPQHF.

Here the CDR3 DNA reads TGTGCCAGTCGGAGGGCCGGACAGGGGAGACCCACTGAAGCTTTCTTT. Translated, it gives CASRRAGQGRPTEAFF. The V and J genes are TRBV19 and TRBJ1-1, with 9 bases identical to TRBD1. The CDR3 totals 16 residues. Trimming removed 8 bases from V and 4 bases from J; junction bases left unmatched: 14. Germline V CDR1 and CDR2: LNHDA, SQIVND (reference sequence).

The V and J genes are TRBV5-4 and TRBJ2-7, with 14 positions matching TRBD2. Germline-derived CDR1 and CDR2 are SGHNT and YYREEE (reference sequence). The CDR3 is made up of 15 amino acids. V dropped 4 bases and J dropped 6; count of bases not matched to a gene: 6. The CDR3 nucleotides read TGTGCCAGCAGCCGAGGGACTAGCGGGAGCCCCGAGCAGTACTTC. Translated, it gives CASSRGTSGSPEQYF.

This clone was counted a few times. The genes are TRBV10-3 and TRBJ1-2; possible D gene TRBD1, 6 bases. The CDR3 runs 13 residues. Germline V gene lookup returns CDR1 ENHRY and CDR2 SYGVKD. Trimming stripped 4 bases from V and 3 bases from J, with 9 bases between. The CDR3 nucleotides read TGTGCCATCAGTGCGGGGGCGGACTATGGCTACACCTTC. Residues: CAISAGADYGYTF.

This sequence joins TRBV2 and TRBJ1-1; 8 bases map to TRBD1. The J segment lost 0 bases and the V segment lost 1 base, leaving 10 bases of the junction unmatched. CDR1 is SNHLY, CDR2 FYNNEI, per germline. The CDR3 sequence is 18 residues long. This chain's CDR3 is CASSEGPHTGGMNTEAFF. DNA for the CDR3: TGTGCCAGCAGTGAAGGGCCCCACACAGGGGGTATGAACACTGAAGCTTTCTTT.

The CDR3 reads CSASRIKGQTNTEAFF. In DNA form, the CDR3 reads TGCAGTGCTAGTAGGATAAAGGGACAGACGAACACTGAAGCTTTCTTT. This chain joins TRBV20-1 and TRBJ1-1, with 7 nucleotides matching TRBD1. With V trimmed by 3 bases and J by 1 base, 11 bases remained unmatched. The CDR3 runs 16 residues. Germline CDR1 and CDR2: DFQATT and SNEGSKA (reference sequence).

This clone appeared a single time. J is TRBJ2-6 and V is TRBV23-1; 8 nucleotides match TRBD2. TRBV23-1 is an ORF, with its function uncertain. The CDR3 is made up of 16 amino acids. V lost 3 bases to trimming and J lost 2 bases; unmatched junction nucleotides: 3. The CDR3 loop reads CASSHTGGTGANVLTF. CDR3 nucleotides: TGCGCCAGCAGTCACACGGGGGGGACTGGGGCCAACGTCCTGACTTTC.

V gene TRBV19 combines with J gene TRBJ2-7; tentative D call: TRBD1 (6 bases). Deletions cut 7 bases from V and 2 bases from J, with 12 bases between. From germline, CDR1 is LNHDA and CDR2 SQIVND (reference sequence). The CDR3 has 13 residues. The CDR3 bases are TGTGCCAGTAAGAGGACAGATACCTACGAGCAGTACTTC. Translated, it gives CASKRTDTYEQYF.

The chain employs TRBV3-1 (or the pseudogene TRBV3-2) and TRBJ2-7, with D unresolved. Germline V gene sequence: CDR1 LGHDT, CDR2 YNNKEL (reference sequence). The ends were cut back, 6 bases at V and 0 bases at J, with 15 bases in the middle. The CDR3 has 15 amino acids. The CDR3 sequence: CASSQRLSSSYEQYF. Written as DNA, the CDR3 is TGTGCCAGCAGTCAAAGACTTTCAAGCTCCTACGAGCAGTACTTC.

This rearrangement joins TRBV5-1 to TRBJ2-7; D may match TRBD1 or TRBD2 (5 bases each). Germline V gene lookup returns CDR1 SGHRS and CDR2 YFSETQ. Trimming took off 0 bases at V and 2 bases at J, with 6 bases between the two ends. CDR3 length equals 13 residues. This CDR3 is CASSLGGPYEQYF. In DNA, the CDR3 is TGCGCCAGCAGCTTGGGGGGACCCTACGAGCAGTACTTC.

The genes are TRBV12-3 or TRBV12-4 and TRBJ1-5; D not certain. Trimming removed 6 bases from V and 7 bases from J, with 10 bases in between. This CDR3 spans 12 amino acids. As DNA, the CDR3 is TGTGCCAGCAGCCGTAACGACCAGCCCCAGCATTTT. It codes for CASSRNDQPQHF.

The rearrangement uses TRBV6-6 and TRBJ2-1; 10 bases line up with TRBD2. V trimming: 9 bases; J trimming: 10 bases; junction bases outside the gene matches: 9. CDR3 size: 13 residues. Germline CDR1 and CDR2: MNHNY and SVGAGI (reference sequence). The CDR3: CASQAGGPREQFF. CDR3 sequence (DNA): TGTGCCAGTCAAGCGGGAGGGCCGCGGGAGCAGTTCTTC.